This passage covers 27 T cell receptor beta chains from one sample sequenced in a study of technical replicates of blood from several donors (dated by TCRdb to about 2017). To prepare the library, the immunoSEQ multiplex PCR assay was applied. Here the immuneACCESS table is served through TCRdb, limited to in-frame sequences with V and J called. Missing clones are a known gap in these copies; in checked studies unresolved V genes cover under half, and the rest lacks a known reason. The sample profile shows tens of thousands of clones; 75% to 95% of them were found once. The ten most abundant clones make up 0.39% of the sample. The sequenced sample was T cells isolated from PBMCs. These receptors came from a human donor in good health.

The CDR3, as DNA: TGTGCCAGCAGTGAATCGTTCGAGACCCAGTACTTC. Translated, it gives CASSESFETQYF. The chain combines TRBV25-1 with TRBJ2-5; D unclear. V was cut by 1 base and J by 5 bases, with 5 bases left in between. The CDR3 runs 12 residues. The V gene's germline CDR1 is MGHDK and CDR2 SYGVNS.

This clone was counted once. The CDR3 sequence is CASSLVVSQETQYF. CDR3 DNA: TGTGCCAGCAGCTTAGTAGTAAGCCAAGAGACCCAGTACTTC. The J gene is TRBJ2-5, the V gene TRBV7-9, with D uncertain. V was shortened by 1 base and J by 1 base, with 7 bases between the two germline ends. In germline, CDR1 is SEHNR, CDR2 FQNEAQ (reference sequence). This CDR3 contains 14 residues.

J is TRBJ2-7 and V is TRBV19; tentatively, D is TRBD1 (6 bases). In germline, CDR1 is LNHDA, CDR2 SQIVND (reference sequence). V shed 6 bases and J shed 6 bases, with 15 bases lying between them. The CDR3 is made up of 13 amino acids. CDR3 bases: TGTGCCAGTAGCACAAACAGGGCCGGCGAGCAGTACTTC. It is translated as CASSTNRAGEQYF.

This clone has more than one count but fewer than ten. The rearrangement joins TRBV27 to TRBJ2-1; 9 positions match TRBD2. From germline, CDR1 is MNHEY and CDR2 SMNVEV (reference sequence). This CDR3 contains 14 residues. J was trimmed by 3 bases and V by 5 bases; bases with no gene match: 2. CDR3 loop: CASSQAGGYNEQFF. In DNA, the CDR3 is TGTGCCAGCAGTCAAGCGGGAGGCTACAATGAGCAGTTCTTC.

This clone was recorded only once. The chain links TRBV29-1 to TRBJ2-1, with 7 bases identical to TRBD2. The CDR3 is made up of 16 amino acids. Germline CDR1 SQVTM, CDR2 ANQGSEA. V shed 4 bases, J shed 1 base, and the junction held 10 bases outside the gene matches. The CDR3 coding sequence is TGCAGCGTTGTTGGGACTAAAAAGGGGTCCTACAATGAGCAGTTCTTC. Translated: CSVVGTKKGSYNEQFF.

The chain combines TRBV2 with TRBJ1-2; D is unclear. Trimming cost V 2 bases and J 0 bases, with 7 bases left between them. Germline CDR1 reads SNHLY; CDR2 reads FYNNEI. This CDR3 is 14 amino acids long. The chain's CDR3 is CASSEIRTNYGYTF. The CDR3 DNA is TGTGCCAGCAGTGAAATCCGTACTAACTATGGCTACACCTTC.

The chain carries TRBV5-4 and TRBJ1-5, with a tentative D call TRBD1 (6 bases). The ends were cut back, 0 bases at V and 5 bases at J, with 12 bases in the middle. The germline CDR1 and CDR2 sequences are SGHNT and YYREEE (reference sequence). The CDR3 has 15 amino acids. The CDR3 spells CASSLGPDSYQPQHF. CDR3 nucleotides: TGTGCCAGCAGCTTGGGGCCGGACAGTTATCAGCCCCAGCATTTT. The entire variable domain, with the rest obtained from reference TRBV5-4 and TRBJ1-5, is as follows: ETGVTQSPTHLIKTRGQQVTLRCSSQSGHNTVSWYQQALGQGPQFIFQYYREEENGRGNFPPRFSGLQFPNYSSELNVNALELDDSALYLCASSLGPDSYQPQHFGDGTRLSIL.

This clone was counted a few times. The CDR3 protein is CASSETGTPEAFF. In DNA, the CDR3 is TGTGCCAGCAGCGAAACCGGGACACCTGAAGCTTTCTTT. This sequence joins TRBV7-9 and TRBJ1-1; D perhaps matches TRBD1 (6 bases). V lost 5 bases and J 6 bases, leaving 13 bases between the germline ends. This CDR3 region has 13 residues. Germline values: CDR1 SEHNR, CDR2 FQNEAQ (reference sequence).

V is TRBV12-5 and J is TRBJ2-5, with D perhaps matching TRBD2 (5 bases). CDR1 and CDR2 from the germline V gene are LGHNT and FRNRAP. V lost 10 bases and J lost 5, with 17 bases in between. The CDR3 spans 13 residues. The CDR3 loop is CATILSGLETQYF. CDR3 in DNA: TGTGCTACCATACTTTCGGGATTGGAGACCCAGTACTTC.

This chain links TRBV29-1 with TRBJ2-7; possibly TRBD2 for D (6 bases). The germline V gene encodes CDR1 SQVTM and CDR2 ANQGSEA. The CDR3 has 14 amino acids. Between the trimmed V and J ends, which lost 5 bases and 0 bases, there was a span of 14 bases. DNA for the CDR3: TGCAGCGTTCGGGGGACCGTTAGCTCCTACGAGCAGTACTTC. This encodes CSVRGTVSSYEQYF.

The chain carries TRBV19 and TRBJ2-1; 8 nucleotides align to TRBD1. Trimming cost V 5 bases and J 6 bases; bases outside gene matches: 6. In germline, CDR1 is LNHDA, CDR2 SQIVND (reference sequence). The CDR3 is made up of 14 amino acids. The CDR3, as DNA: TGTGCCAGTAGTTCTGGACAGGGCCCCAATGAGCAGTTCTTC. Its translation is CASSSGQGPNEQFF. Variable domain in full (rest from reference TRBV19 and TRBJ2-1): DGGITQSPKYLFRKEGQNVTLSCEQNLNHDAMYWYRQDPGQGLRLIYYSQIVNDFQKGDIAEGYSVSREKKESFPLTVTSAQKNPTAFYLCASSSGQGPNEQFFGPGTRLTVL.

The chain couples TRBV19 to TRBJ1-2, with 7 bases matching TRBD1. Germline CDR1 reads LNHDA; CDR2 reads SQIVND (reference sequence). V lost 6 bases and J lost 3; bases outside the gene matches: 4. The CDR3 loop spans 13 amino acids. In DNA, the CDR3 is TGTGCCAGTAGCTCTACAGGGGACTATGGCTACACCTTC. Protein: CASSSTGDYGYTF.

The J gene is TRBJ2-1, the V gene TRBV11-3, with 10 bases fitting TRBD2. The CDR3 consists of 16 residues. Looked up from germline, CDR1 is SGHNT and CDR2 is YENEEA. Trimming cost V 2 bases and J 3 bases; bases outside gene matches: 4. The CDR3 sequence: CASSLTSGIYYNEQFF. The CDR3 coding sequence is TGTGCCAGCAGCTTAACTAGCGGGATTTACTACAATGAGCAGTTCTTC.

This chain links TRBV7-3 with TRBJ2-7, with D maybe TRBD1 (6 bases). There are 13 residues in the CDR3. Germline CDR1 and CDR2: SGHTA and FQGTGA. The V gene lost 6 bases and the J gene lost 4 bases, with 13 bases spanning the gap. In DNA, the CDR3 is TGTGCCAGCAGTAACATAGGGGGATACGAGCAGTACTTC. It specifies CASSNIGGYEQYF.

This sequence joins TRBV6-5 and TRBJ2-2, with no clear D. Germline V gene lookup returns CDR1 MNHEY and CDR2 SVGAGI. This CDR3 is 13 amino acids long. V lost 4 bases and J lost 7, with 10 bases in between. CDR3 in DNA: TGTGCCAGCAGTTCGACCAGAGGCGGGGAGCTGTTTTTT. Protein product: CASSSTRGGELFF.

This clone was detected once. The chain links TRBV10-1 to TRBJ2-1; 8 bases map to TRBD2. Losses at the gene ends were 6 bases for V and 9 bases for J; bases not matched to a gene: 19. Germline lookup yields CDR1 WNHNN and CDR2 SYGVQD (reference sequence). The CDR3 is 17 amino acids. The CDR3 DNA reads TGCGCCAGCAGCCTAGCATCGGTGAGCGGGAGTGGAGGTGAGCAGTTCTTC. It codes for CASSLASVSGSGGEQFF.

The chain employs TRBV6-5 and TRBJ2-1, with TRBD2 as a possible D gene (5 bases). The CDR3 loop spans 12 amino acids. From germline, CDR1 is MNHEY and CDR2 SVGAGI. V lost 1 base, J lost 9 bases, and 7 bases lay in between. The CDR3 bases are TGTGCCAGCAGTTACTTTGGGAGTGAGCAGTTCTTC. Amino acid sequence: CASSYFGSEQFF.

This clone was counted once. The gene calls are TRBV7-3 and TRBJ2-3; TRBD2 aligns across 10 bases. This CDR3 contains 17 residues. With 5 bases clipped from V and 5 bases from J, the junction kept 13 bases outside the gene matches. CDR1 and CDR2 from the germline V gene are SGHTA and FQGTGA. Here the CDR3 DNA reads TGTGCCAGCAGCGACCTAAGCGGGAGGGCGGAAGTAGATACGCAGTATTTT. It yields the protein CASSDLSGRAEVDTQYF.

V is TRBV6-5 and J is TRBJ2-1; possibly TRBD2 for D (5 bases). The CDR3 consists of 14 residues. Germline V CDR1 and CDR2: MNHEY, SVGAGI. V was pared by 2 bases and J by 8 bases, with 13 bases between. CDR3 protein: CASSYTRANDEQFF. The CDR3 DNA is TGTGCCAGCAGTTACACTAGAGCAAACGATGAGCAGTTCTTC.

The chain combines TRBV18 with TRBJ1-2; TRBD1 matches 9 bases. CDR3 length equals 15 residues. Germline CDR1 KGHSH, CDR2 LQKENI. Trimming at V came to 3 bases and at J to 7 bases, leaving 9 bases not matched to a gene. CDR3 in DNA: TGTGCCAGCTCACCCCGGGACAGGGCATTAGGTGGCTACACCTTC. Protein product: CASSPRDRALGGYTF.

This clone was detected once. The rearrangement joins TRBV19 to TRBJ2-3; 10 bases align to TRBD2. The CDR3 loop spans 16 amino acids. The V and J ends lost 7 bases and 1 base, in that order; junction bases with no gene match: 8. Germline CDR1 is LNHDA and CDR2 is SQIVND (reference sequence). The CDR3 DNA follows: TGTGCCAGTACTACAACAGGGACTAGCGGCACAGATACGCAGTATTTT. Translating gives CASTTTGTSGTDTQYF. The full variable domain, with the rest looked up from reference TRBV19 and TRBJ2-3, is DGGITQSPKYLFRKEGQNVTLSCEQNLNHDAMYWYRQDPGQGLRLIYYSQIVNDFQKGDIAEGYSVSREKKESFPLTVTSAQKNPTAFYLCASTTTGTSGTDTQYFGPGTRLTVL.

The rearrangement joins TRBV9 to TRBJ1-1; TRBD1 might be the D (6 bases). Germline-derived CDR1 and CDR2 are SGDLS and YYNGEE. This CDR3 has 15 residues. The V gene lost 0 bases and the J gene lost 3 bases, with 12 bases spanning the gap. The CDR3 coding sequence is TGTGCCAGCAGCGTAGTAACAGGGAAGGACACTGAAGCTTTCTTT. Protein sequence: CASSVVTGKDTEAFF.

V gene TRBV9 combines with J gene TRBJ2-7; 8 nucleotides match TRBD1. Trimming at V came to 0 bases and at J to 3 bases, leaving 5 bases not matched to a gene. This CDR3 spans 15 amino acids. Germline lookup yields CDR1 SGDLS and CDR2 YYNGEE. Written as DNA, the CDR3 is TGTGCCAGCAGCGTAGACCCCACAGGGGGCTACGAGCAGTACTTC. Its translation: CASSVDPTGGYEQYF.

CDR3 in amino acids: CASSRQGAAEAFF. The CDR3 DNA sequence: TGTGCCAGTAGCCGACAGGGGGCTGCTGAAGCTTTCTTT. The chain couples TRBV19 to TRBJ1-1, with TRBD1 identical over 10 bases. The CDR3 is 13 amino acids. Trimming at V came to 6 bases and at J to 6 bases, leaving 4 bases not matched to a gene. The germline gives CDR1 LNHDA, CDR2 SQIVND (reference sequence).

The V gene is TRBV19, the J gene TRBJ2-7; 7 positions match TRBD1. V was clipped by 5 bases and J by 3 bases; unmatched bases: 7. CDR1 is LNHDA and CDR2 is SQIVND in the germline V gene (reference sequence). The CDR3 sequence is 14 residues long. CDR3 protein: CASSPTGIYYEQYF. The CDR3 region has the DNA TGTGCCAGTAGTCCGACAGGGATATACTACGAGCAGTACTTC.

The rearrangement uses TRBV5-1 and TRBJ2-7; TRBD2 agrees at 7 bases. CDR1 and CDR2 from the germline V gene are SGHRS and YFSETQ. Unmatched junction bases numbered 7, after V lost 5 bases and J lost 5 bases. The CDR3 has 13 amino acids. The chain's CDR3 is CASSLRLAHEQYF. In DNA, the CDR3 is TGCGCCAGCAGTCTCAGACTAGCCCACGAGCAGTACTTC. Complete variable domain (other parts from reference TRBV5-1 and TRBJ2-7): KAGVTQTPRYLIKTRGQQVTLSCSPISGHRSVSWYQQTPGQGLQFLFEYFSETQRNKGNFPGRFSGRQFSNSRSEMNVSTLELGDSALYLCASSLRLAHEQYFGPGTRLTVT.

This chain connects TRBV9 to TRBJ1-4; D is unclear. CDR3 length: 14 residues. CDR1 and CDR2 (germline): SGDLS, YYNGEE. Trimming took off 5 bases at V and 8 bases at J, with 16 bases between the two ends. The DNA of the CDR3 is TGTGCCAGCAGTGACACCCAAACGGGGGAAAAACTGTTTTTT. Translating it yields CASSDTQTGEKLFF.